This T cell receptor (beta chain) came from a study of T-cell memory formation after mild COVID-19. Findings and caveats of the study: Researchers report contracting CD4+ clones mostly in CM and EM, with CD8+ clones in EMRA. The pre-infection memory compartment contained some responding clones, suggesting cross-reactive memory joined. Whereas later expanders leaned CD4+, clones contracting day 15 to 85 showed a balanced CD4/CD8 makeup.

The CDR3 is 15 amino acids. Germline CDR1 reads SGHRS; CDR2 reads YFSETQ. Trimming at V came to 4 bases and at J to 4 bases, leaving 10 bases not matched to a gene. This clonotype was observed at least ten times. Its antigen remains unknown. Libraries for TCRalpha and TCRbeta carried sample barcodes and unique molecular identifiers via 5'RACE. MiXCR was run by TCRdb on the 5' RACE reads, yielding one entry per CDR3 protein. The top ten hold 22% of the sample, which has about 350,000 distinct CDR3 sequences, approximately 15% seen once. This TCR came from a man aged 18 to 29 who had mild COVID-19 (a few samples of this study predate the infection). Cell type and time point are not known. Material for sequencing was PBMCs or a T cell subset sorted from them (not recorded which). The V gene is TRBV5-1, the J gene TRBJ2-5; 7 nucleotides agree with TRBD2. CDR3 DNA: TGCGCCAGCAGCCTGCTGGGGAGCGGGGTAGAGACCCAGTACTTC. It translates to CASSLLGSGVETQYF. The whole variable domain, remainder taken from reference TRBV5-1 and TRBJ2-5, is KAGVTQTPRYLIKTRGQQVTLSCSPISGHRSVSWYQQTPGQGLQFLFEYFSETQRNKGNFPGRFSGRQFSNSRSEMNVSTLELGDSALYLCASSLLGSGVETQYFGPGTRLLVL.